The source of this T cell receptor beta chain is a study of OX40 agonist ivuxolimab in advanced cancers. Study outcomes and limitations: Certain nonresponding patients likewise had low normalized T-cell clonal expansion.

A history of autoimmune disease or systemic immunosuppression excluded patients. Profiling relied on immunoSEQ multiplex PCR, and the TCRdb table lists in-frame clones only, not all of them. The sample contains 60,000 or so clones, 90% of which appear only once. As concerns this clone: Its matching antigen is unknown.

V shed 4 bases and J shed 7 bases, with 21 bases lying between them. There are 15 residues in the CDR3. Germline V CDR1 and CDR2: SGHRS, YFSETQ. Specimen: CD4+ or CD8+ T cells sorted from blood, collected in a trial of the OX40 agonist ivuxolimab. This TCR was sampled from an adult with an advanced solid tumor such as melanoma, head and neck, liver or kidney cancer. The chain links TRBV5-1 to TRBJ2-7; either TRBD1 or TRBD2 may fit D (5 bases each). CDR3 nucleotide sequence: TGCGCCAGCAGCCCAAGCGATCGGGGCTCGCGAGAGCAGTACTTC. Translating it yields CASSPSDRGSREQYF.